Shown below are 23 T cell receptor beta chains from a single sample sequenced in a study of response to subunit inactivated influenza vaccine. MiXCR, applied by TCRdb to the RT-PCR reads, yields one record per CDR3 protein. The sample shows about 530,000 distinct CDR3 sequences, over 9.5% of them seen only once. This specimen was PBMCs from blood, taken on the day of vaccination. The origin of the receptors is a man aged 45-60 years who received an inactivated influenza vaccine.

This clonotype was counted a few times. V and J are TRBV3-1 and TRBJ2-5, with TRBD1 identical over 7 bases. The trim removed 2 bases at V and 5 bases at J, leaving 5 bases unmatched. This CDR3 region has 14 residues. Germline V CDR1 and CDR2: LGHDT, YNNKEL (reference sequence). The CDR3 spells CASSQNRGVETQYF. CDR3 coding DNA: TGTGCCAGCAGCCAAAACAGGGGAGTCGAGACCCAGTACTTC.

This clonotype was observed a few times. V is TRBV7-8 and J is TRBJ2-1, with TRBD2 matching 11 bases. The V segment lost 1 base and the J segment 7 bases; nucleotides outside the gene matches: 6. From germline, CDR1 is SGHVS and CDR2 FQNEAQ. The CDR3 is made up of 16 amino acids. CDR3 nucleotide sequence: TGTGCCAGCAGCTTAGATACTAGCGGGGGATGGAATGAGCAGTTCTTC. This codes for CASSLDTSGGWNEQFF.

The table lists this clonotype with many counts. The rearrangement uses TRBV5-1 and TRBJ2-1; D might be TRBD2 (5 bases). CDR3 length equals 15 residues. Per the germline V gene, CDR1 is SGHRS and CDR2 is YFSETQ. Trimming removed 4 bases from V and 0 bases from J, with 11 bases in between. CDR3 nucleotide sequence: TGCGCCAGCAGCCAAATCGGGATCTCCTACAATGAGCAGTTCTTC. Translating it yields CASSQIGISYNEQFF.

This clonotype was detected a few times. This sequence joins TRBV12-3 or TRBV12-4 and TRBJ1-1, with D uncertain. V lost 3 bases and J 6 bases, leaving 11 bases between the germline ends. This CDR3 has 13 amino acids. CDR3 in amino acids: CASSFFSGSEAFF. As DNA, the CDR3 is TGTGCCAGCAGTTTTTTTTCGGGGTCTGAAGCTTTCTTT.

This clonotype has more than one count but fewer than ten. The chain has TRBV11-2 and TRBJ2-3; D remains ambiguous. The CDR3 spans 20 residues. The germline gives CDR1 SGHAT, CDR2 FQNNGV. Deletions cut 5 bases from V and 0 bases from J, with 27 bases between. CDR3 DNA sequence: TGTGCCAGCAGCCTACAGCCCCGACGTACACCACCCTTTAGCACAGATACGCAGTATTTT. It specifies CASSLQPRRTPPFSTDTQYF.

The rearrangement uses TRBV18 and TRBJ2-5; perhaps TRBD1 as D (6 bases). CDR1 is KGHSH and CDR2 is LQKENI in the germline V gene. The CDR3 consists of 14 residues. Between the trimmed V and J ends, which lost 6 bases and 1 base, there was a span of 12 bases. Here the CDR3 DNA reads TGTGCCAGCTCGCAACGCAGGGGCCAAGAGACCCAGTACTTC. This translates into CASSQRRGQETQYF. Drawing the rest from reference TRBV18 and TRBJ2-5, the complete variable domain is NAGVMQNPRHLVRRRGQEARLRCSPMKGHSHVYWYRQLPEEGLKFMVYLQKENIIDESGMPKERFSAEFPKEGPSILRIQQVVRGDSAAYFCASSQRRGQETQYFGPGTRLLVL.

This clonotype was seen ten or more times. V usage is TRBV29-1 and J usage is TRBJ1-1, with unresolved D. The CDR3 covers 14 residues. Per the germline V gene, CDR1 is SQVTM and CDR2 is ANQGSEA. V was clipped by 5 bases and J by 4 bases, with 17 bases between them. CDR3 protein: CSVKPLLAGTEAFF. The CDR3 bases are TGCAGCGTTAAGCCTCTACTAGCGGGCACTGAAGCTTTCTTT.

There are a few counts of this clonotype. The CDR3 DNA is TGCAGTGCAAGACTAGCGGGATCTGATGAGCAGTTCTTC. Its translation is CSARLAGSDEQFF. The chain couples TRBV20-1 to TRBJ2-1; TRBD2 matches 11 bases. V trimming: 6 bases; J trimming: 8 bases; junction bases outside the gene matches: 6. CDR1 is DFQATT and CDR2 is SNEGSKA in the germline V gene (reference sequence). CDR3 length: 13 residues.

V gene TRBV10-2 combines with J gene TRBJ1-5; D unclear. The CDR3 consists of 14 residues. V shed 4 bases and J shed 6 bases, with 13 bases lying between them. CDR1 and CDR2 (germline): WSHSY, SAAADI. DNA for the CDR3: TGCGCCAGCAGTGCCACTACGATCGGTCAGCCCCAGCATTTT. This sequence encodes CASSATTIGQPQHF.

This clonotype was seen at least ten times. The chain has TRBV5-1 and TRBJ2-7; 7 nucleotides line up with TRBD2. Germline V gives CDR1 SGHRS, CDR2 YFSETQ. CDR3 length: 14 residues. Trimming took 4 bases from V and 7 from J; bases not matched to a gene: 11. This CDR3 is CASSPGTTWGEQYF. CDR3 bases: TGCGCCAGCAGCCCGGGGACTACTTGGGGAGAGCAGTACTTC. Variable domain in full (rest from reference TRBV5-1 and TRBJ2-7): KAGVTQTPRYLIKTRGQQVTLSCSPISGHRSVSWYQQTPGQGLQFLFEYFSETQRNKGNFPGRFSGRQFSNSRSEMNVSTLELGDSALYLCASSPGTTWGEQYFGPGTRLTVT.

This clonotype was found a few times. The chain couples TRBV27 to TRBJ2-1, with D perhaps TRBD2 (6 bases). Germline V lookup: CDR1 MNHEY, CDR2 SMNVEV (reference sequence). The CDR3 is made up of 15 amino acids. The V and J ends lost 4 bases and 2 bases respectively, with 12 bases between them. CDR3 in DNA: TGTGCCAGCAGTTCCGCGGGGTCCCCCTACAATGAGCAGTTCTTC. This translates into CASSSAGSPYNEQFF.

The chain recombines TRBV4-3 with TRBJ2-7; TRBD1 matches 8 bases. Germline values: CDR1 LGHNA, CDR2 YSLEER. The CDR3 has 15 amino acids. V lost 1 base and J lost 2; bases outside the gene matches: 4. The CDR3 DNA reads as TGCGCCAGCAGCCAAGCGGGGACAGGTCCCTACGAGCAGTACTTC. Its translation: CASSQAGTGPYEQYF.

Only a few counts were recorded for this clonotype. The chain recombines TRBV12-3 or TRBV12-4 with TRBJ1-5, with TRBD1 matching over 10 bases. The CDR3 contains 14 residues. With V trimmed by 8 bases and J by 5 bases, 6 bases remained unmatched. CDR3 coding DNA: TGTGCCAGCGGCGCCGGGACAGGGGATCAGCCCCAGCATTTT. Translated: CASGAGTGDQPQHF.

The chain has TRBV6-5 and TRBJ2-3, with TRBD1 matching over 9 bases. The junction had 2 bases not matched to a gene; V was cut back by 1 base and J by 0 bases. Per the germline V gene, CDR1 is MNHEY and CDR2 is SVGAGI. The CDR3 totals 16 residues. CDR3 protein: CASSYWGQGSTDTQYF. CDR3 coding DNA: TGTGCCAGCAGTTACTGGGGACAGGGAAGCACAGATACGCAGTATTTT.

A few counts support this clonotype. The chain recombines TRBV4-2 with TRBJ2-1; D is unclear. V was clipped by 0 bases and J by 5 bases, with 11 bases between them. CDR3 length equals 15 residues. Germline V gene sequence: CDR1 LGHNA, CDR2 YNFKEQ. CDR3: CASSQDVVADNEQFF. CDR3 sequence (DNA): TGTGCCAGCAGCCAAGATGTGGTCGCCGACAATGAGCAGTTCTTC.

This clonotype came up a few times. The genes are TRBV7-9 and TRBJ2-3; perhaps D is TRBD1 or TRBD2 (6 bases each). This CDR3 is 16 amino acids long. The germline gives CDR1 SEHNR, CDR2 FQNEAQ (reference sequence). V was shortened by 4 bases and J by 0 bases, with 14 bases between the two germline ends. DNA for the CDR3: TGTGCCAGCAGCTCCTCGGGGGCGGGGAGCACAGATACGCAGTATTTT. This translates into CASSSSGAGSTDTQYF.

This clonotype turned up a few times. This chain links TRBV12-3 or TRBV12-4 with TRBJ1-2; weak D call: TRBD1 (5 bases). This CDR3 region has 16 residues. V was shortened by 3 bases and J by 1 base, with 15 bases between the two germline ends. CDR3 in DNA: TGTGCCAGCAGTTTCATCCAGGGCGGGAGTAACTATGGCTACACCTTC. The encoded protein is CASSFIQGGSNYGYTF.

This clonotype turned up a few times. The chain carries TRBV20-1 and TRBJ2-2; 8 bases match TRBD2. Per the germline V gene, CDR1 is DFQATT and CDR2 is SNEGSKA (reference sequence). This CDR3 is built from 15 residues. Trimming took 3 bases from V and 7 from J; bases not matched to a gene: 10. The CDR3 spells CSARAAGVLLGELFF. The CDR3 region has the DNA TGCAGTGCTAGGGCAGCGGGGGTCCTCCTCGGGGAGCTGTTTTTT.

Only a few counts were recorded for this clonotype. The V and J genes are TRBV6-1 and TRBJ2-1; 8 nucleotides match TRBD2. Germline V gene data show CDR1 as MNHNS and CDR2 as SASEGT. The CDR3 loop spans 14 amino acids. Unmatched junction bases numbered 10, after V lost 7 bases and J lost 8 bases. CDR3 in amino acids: CASMPRGGWDEQFF. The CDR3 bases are TGTGCCAGCATGCCCCGGGGGGGCTGGGATGAGCAGTTCTTC.

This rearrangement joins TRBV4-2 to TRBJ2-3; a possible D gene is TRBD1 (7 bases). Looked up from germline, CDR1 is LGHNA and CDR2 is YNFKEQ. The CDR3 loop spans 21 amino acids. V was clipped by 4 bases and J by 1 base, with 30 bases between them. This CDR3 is CASSLRLGRSRGASGTDTQYF. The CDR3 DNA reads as TGTGCCAGCAGCCTCCGCCTAGGCCGCTCCAGGGGGGCCTCTGGCACAGATACGCAGTATTTT.

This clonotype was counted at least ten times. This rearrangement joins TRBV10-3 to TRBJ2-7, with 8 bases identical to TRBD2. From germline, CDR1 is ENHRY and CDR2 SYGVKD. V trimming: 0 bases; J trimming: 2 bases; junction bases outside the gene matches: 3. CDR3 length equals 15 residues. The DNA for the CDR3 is TGTGCCATCAGTGAGTCGATAGCGGGGACCTACGAGCAGTACTTC. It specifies CAISESIAGTYEQYF.

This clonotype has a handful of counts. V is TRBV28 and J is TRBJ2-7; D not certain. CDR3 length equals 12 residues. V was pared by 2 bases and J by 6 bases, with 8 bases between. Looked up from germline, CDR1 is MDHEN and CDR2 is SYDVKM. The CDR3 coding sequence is TGTGCCAGCAGTTTACCCGGCCTCGAGCAGTACTTC. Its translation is CASSLPGLEQYF.

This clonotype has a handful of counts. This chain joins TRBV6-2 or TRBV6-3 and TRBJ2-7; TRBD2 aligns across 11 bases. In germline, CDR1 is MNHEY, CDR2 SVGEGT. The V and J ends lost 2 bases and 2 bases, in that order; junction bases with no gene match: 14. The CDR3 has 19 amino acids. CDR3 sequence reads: CASSYDPLAGGRKAYEQYF. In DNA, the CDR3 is TGTGCCAGCAGTTACGACCCCCTAGCGGGAGGACGGAAAGCCTACGAGCAGTACTTC.